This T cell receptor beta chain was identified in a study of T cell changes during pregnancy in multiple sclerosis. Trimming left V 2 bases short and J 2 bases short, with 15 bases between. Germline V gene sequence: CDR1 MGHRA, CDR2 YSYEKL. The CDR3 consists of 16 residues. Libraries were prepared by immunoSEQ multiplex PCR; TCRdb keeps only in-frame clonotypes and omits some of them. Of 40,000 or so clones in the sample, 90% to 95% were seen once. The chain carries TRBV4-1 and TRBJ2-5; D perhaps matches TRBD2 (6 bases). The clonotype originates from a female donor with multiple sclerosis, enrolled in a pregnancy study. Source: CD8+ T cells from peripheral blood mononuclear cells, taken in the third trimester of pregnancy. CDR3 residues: CASSQPTSEGQETQYF. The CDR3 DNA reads TGCGCCAGCAGCCAACCTACCTCGGAGGGGCAAGAGACCCAGTACTTC.